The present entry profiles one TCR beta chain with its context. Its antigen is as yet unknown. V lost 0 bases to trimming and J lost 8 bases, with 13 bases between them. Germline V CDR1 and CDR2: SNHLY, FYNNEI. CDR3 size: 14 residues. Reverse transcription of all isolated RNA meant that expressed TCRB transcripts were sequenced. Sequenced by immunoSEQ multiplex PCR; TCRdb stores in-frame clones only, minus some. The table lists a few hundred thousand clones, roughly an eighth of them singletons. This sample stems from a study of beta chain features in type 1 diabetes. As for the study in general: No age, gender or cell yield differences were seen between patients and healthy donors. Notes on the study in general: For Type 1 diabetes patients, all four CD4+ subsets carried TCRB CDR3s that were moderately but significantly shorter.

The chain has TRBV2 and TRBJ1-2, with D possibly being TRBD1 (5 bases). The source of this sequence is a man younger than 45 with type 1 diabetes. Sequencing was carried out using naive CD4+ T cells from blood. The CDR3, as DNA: TGTGCCAGCAGTGAAGCGCTTTATGGGGCCGGCTACACCTTC. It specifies CASSEALYGAGYTF.